Presented here are 6 T cell receptor beta chains from one specimen sequenced in a study of T cell changes during pregnancy in multiple sclerosis. Here immunoSEQ multiplex PCR was the method, and the copy in TCRdb shows in-frame clones only, minus some. The sample lists around 60,000 clones; 93% were seen once. The source material was peripheral blood, sampled after pregnancy. Receptors were obtained from a female donor with multiple sclerosis, enrolled in a pregnancy study.

The genes are TRBV18 and TRBJ2-5; D gene ambiguous. V lost 5 bases and J 1 base, leaving 5 bases between the germline ends. The CDR3 sequence is 12 residues long. Germline CDR1 and CDR2: KGHSH and LQKENI. CDR3 residues: CASSTSQETQYF. The CDR3 DNA reads TGTGCCAGCTCAACATCCCAAGAGACCCAGTACTTC.

The genes are TRBV6-5 and TRBJ1-1; 7 bases line up with TRBD1. V lost 5 bases, J lost 8 bases, and 2 bases stayed unmatched. Germline V gives CDR1 MNHEY, CDR2 SVGAGI. This CDR3 is built from 11 residues. The chain's CDR3 is CASSRDSEAFF. The CDR3 coding sequence is TGTGCCAGCAGTAGGGACAGCGAAGCTTTCTTT.

This clone was picked up one time. This chain links TRBV28 with TRBJ1-2; D is unresolved. V lost 4 bases to trimming and J lost 7 bases, with 22 bases between them. CDR1 is MDHEN and CDR2 is SYDVKM in the germline V gene. The CDR3 totals 16 residues. The CDR3 here is CASSSSFQGMGFGYTF. The DNA of the CDR3 is TGTGCCAGCAGTTCCTCGTTCCAAGGAATGGGCTTTGGCTACACCTTC.

The chain uses TRBV7-9 and TRBJ2-1; the match to TRBD2 covers 7 bases. The V and J ends lost 4 bases and 11 bases, in that order; junction bases with no gene match: 5. The CDR3 sequence is 12 residues long. The germline V gene encodes CDR1 SEHNR and CDR2 FQNEAQ (reference sequence). CDR3 in DNA: TGTGCCAGCAGCTCAGAGGGACTACAGCAGTTCTTC. Translating gives CASSSEGLQQFF.

The chain has TRBV7-2 and TRBJ2-5, with D perhaps matching TRBD2 (6 bases). CDR3 size: 14 residues. Germline CDR1 and CDR2: SGHTA and FQGNSA. V was cut by 1 base and J by 1 base, with 7 bases left in between. The CDR3 protein is CASSLGSGQETQYF. The CDR3 DNA reads TGTGCCAGCAGCTTAGGTAGCGGCCAAGAGACCCAGTACTTC.

V and J are TRBV2 and TRBJ2-7, with TRBD2 identical over 12 bases. With V trimmed by 6 bases and J by 0 bases, 9 bases remained unmatched. Per germline, CDR1 SNHLY and CDR2 FYNNEI. This CDR3 is 17 amino acids long. The CDR3 bases are TGTGCCAGCAGAAGGACTAGCGGGGCCTCTAGCTCCTACGAGCAGTACTTC. Translated, it gives CASRRTSGASSSYEQYF.